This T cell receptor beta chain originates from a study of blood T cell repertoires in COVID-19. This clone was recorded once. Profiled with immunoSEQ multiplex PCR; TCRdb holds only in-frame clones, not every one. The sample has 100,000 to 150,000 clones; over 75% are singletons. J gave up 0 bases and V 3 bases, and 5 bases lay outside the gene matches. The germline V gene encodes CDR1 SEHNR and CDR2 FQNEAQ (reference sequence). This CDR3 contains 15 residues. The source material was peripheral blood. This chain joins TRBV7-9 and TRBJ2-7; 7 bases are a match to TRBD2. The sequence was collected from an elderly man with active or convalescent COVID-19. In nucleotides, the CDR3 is TGTGCCAGCAGCTTTGGAGCGGGGCCCTCCTACGAGCAGTACTTC. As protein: CASSFGAGPSYEQYF.